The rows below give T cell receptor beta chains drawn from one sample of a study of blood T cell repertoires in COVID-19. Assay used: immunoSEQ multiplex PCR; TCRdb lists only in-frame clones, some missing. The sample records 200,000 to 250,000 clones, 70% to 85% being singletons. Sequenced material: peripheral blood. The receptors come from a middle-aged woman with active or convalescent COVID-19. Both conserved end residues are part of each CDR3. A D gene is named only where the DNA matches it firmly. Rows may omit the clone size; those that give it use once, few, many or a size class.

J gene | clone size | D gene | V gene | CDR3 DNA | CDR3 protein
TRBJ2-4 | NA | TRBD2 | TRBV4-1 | TGCGCCAGCAGCCATAGCGGGGGTGCCATTCAGTACTTC | CASSHSGGAIQYF
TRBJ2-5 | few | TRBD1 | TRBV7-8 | TGTGCCAGCAGCTTAGCGTTCGGGACAGGGGACCAACAAGAGACCCAGTACTTC | CASSLAFGTGDQQETQYF
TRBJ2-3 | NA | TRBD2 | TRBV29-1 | TGCAGCTTGAGCGGGGGGGCAGGAGATACGCAGTATTTT | CSLSGGAGDTQYF
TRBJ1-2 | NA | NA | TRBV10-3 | TGTGCCATCCTCGGGGGGTTAAACTATGGCTACACCTTC | CAILGGLNYGYTF
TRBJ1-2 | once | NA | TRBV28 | TGTGCCAGCAGCCTAGGGGTGGCTGGCTACACCTTC | CASSLGVAGYTF
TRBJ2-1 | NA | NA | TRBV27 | TGTGCCAGCAGTTTACAACAGGCAGCCTACAATGAGCAGTTCTTC | CASSLQQAAYNEQFF
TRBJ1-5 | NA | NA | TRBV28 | TGTGCCAGCAGTTACCGGAGGCAGTTAAATCAGCCCCAGCATTTT | CASSYRRQLNQPQHF
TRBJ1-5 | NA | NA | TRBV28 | TGTGCCAGCCCCAATAGCAATCAGCCCCAGCATTTT | CASPNSNQPQHF
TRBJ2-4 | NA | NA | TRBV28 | TGTGCCAGCAGTTCACCAAGTCGGGGAGCCAAAAACATTCAGTACTTC | CASSSPSRGAKNIQYF
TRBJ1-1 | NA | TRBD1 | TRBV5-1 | TGCGCCAGCAGCTCCACAGGGGCTGAAACTGAAGCTTTCTTT | CASSSTGAETEAFF
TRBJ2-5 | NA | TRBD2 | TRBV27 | TGTGCCAGCAGTCCGGGACTAGCGCAGAGAGAGACCCAGTACTTC | CASSPGLAQRETQYF
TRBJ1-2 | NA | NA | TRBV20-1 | TGCCGGGCTCTTTCAGGGTATGGCTACACCTTC | CRALSGYGYTF
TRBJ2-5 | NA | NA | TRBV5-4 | TGTGCCAGCAGCTTGGGGGGCCGGGCAGGGCAAGAGACCCAGTACTTC | CASSLGGRAGQETQYF
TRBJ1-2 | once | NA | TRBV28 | TGTGCCAGCAAGGAGGCAGCTAACTATGGCTACACCTTC | CASKEAANYGYTF
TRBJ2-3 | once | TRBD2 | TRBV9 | TGTGCCAGCAGCGTAGCAACTAGCGGGGGGGCCCGCACAGATACGCAGTATTTT | CASSVATSGGARTDTQYF
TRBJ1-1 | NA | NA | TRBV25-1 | TGTGCCAGCAGTGTCGGGGGGCCTGAAACTGAAGCTTTCTTT | CASSVGGPETEAFF
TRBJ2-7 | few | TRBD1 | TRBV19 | TGTGCCAGTAGTACCGGGACAGGGGGATACGAGCAGTACTTC | CASSTGTGGYEQYF
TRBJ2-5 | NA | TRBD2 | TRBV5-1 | TGCGCCAGCCGCATGGGACTAGCGGGGGCCGTCCACCAAGAGACCCAGTACTTC | CASRMGLAGAVHQETQYF
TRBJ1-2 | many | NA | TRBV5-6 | TGTGCCAGCAGCTTACGGGGAGGCTATGGCTACACCTTC | CASSLRGGYGYTF
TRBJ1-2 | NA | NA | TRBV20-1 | TGCAGTGCTAGATATTATGGCTACACCTTC | CSARYYGYTF
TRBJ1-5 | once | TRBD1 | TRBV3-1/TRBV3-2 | TGTGCCAGCAGCTCCACAGGGGATCAGCCCCAGCATTTT | CASSSTGDQPQHF
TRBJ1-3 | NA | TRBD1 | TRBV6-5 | TGTGCCAGCATGGGGAGACAGGGCTCTGGAAACACCATATATTTT | CASMGRQGSGNTIYF
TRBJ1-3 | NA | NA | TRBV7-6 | TGTGCCAGCAGCACTCGGACTGGCTCTGGAAACACCATATATTTT | CASSTRTGSGNTIYF
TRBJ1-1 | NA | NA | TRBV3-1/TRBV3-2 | TGTGCCAGCAGCCAACGGACAGCTGAAGCTTTCTTT | CASSQRTAEAFF
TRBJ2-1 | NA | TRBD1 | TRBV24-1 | TGTGCCACCAGTGAGACAGGGGGTGGCAATGAGCAGTTCTTC | CATSETGGGNEQFF
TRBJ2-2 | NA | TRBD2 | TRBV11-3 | TGTGCCAGCAGCTTTGGACTAGCCGGGGAGCTGTTTTTT | CASSFGLAGELFF
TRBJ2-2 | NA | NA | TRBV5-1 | TGCGCCAGCAGCTTAAGGGGTCTAACAGGAAGCGCCCTTTTGAACACCGGGGAGCTGTTTTTT | CASSLRGLTGSALLNTGELFF
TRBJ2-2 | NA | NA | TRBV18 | TGTGCCAGCTCACCAGGTGGAGAGAGGACCGGGGAGCTGTTTTTT | CASSPGGERTGELFF
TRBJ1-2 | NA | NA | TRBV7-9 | TGTGCCAGCAGCTTAAGTGGGGTCGGGATATATGGCTACACCTTC | CASSLSGVGIYGYTF
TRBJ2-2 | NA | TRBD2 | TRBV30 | TGTGCCTGGCGACTAGCGGGAAACACCGGGGAGCTGTTTTTT | CAWRLAGNTGELFF
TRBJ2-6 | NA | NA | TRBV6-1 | TGTGCCAGCAGTGAAAGCAGGGCCAACGTCCTGACTTTC | CASSESRANVLTF
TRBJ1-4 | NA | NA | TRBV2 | TGTGCCAGCAGGCGAACAGGGTTAAATGAAAAACTGTTTTTT | CASRRTGLNEKLFF
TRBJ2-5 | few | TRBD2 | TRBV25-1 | TGTGCCAGCAGTGCACTAGCGGGACCGCGGACCCAGTACTTC | CASSALAGPRTQYF
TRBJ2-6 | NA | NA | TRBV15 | TGTGCCACCAGCAGAGATCCAGGGGATGGGGCCAACGTCCTGACTTTC | CATSRDPGDGANVLTF
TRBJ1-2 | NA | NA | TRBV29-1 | TGCAGCATTCCCGGGACGGGGGGTGGCTACACCTTC | CSIPGTGGGYTF
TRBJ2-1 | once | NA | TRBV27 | TGTGCCAGCAGTTTAGTCTCGTACAATGAGCAGTTCTTC | CASSLVSYNEQFF
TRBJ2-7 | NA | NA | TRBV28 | TGTGCCAGCAGTTGGGCGGGGACCTACGAGCAGTACTTC | CASSWAGTYEQYF
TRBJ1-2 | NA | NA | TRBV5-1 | TGCGCCAGCAGCTTGGTGACAGACTATGGCTACACCTTC | CASSLVTDYGYTF
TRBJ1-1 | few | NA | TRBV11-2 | TGTGCCAGCAGCTTAGTATCCACAGGGAACACTGAAGCTTTCTTT | CASSLVSTGNTEAFF
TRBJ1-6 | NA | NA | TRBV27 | TGTGCCAGCAGTTCGGGGAGGGGATCCTATAATTCACCCCTCCACTTT | CASSSGRGSYNSPLHF
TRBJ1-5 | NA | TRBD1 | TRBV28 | TGTGCCAGCAGACCAACAGGGGATTATCAGCCCCAGCATTTT | CASRPTGDYQPQHF
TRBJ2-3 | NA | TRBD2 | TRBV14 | TGTGCCAGCAGCGGCCTAGCGGGGATAGATACGCAGTATTTT | CASSGLAGIDTQYF
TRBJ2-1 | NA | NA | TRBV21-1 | TGTGCCAGCACCAAAGAGTGGGACTACTACAATGAGCAGTTCTTC | CASTKEWDYYNEQFF
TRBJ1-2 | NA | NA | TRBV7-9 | TGTGTCACGGGGAGTAACTATGGCTACACCTTC | CVTGSNYGYTF
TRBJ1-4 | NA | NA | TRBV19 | TGTGCCAGTAGTTTCAGAACCAATAATGAAAAACTGTTTTTT | CASSFRTNNEKLFF
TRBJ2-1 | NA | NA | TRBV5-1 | TGCGCCAGCAGTCGGATGGGGGCGGGGGCCTACAATGAGCAGTTCTTC | CASSRMGAGAYNEQFF
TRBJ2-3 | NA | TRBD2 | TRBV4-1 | TGCGCCAGCAGTTCCGGACTAGCGGGGGCCGATACGCAGTATTTT | CASSSGLAGADTQYF
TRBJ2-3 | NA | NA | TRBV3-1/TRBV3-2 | TGTGCCAGCAGCCACGGGGGTCGAGGCACAGATACGCAGTATTTT | CASSHGGRGTDTQYF
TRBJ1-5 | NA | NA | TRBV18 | TGTGCCAGCTCTCTCAATCAGGGAGGAGATTATAGCAATCAGCCCCAGCATTTT | CASSLNQGGDYSNQPQHF
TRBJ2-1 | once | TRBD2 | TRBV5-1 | TGCGCCAGCAGCTTGGGGGAGGGCTCCTACAATGAGCAGTTCTTC | CASSLGEGSYNEQFF